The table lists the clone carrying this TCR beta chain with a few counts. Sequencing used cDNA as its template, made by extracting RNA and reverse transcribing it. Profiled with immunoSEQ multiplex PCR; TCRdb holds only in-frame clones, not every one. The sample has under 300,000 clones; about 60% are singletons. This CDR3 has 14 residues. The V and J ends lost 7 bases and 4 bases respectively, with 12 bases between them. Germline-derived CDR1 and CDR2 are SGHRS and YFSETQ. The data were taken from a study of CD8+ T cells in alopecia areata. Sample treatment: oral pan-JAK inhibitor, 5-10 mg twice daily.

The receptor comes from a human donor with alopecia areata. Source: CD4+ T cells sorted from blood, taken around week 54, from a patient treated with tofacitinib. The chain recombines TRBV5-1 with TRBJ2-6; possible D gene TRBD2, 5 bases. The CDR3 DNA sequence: TGCGCCAGCCACGGGGATACCGGGGCCAACGTCCTGACTTTC. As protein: CASHGDTGANVLTF.